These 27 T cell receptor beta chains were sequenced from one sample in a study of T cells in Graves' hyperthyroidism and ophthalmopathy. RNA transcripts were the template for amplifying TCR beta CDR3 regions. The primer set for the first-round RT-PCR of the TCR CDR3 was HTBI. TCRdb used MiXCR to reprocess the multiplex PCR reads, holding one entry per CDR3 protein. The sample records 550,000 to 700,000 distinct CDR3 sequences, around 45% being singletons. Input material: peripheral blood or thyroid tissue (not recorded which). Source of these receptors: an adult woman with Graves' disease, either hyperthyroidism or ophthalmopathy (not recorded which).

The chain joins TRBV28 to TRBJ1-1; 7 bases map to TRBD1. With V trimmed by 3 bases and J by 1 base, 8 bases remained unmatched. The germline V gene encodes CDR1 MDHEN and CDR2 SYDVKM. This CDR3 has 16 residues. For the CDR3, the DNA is TGTGCCAGCAGTTTCAGGCCAGGGGGGGGGAACACTGAAGCTTTCTTT. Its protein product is CASSFRPGGGNTEAFF.

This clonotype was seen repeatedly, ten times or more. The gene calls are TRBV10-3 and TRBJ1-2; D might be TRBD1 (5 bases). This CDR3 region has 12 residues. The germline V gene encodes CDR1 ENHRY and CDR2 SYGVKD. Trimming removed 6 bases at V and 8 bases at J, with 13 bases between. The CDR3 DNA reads TGTGCCATCAGCTACAAGGACACGGGCTACACCTTC. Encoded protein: CAISYKDTGYTF.

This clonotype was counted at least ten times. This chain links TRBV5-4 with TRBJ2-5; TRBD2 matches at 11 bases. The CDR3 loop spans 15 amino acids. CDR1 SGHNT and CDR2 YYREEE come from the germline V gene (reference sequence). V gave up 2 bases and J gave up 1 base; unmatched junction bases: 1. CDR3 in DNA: TGTGCCAGCAGCTTCGGACTAGCGGGCCAAGAGACCCAGTACTTC. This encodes CASSFGLAGQETQYF.

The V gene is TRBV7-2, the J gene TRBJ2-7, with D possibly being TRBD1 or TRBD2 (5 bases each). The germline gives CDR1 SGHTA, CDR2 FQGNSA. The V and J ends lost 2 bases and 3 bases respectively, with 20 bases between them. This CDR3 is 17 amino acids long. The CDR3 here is CASSLRVGTRDHYEQYF. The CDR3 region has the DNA TGTGCCAGCAGCTTAAGGGTAGGCACAAGGGACCACTACGAGCAGTACTTC. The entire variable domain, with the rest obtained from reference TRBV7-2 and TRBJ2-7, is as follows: GAGVSQSPSNKVTEKGKDVELRCDPISGHTALYWYRQSLGQGLEFLIYFQGNSAPDKSGLPSDRFSAERTGGSVSTLTIQRTQQEDSAVYLCASSLRVGTRDHYEQYFGPGTRLTVT.

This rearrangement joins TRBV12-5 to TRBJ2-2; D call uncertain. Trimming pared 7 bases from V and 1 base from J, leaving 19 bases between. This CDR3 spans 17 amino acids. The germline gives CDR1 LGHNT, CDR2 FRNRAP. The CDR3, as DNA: TGTGCTAGTGCCCTCACGGTTCGGGTTGAGAACACCGGGGAGCTGTTTTTT. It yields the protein CASALTVRVENTGELFF.

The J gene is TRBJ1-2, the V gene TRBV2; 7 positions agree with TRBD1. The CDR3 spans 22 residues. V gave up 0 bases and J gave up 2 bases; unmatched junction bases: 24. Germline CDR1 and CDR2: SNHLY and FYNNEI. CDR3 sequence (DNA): TGTGCCAGCAGTGAAGCGGAGCGCCAGCAGCCCTGGGGAAAGGGGGCAAACTATGGCTACACCTTC. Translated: CASSEAERQQPWGKGANYGYTF.

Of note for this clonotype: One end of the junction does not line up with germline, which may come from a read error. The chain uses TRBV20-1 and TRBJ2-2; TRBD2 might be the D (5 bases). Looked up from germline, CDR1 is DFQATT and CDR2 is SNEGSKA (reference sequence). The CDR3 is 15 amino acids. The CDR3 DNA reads TGCAGTGCTAGACAGTTGCCCGAGTACACCGGGGAGCTGTCTTGG. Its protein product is CSARQLPEYTGELSW.

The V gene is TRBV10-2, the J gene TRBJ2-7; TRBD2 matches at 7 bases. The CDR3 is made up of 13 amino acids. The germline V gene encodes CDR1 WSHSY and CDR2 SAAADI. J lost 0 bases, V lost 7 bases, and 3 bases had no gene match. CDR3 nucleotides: TGCGCCAGCACGAGGACTAGCTCCTACGAGCAGTACTTC. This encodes CASTRTSSYEQYF.

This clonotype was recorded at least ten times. CDR3 sequence (DNA): TGTGCCAGCCAGGGGGATTCCTACGAGCAGTACTTC. It yields the protein CASQGDSYEQYF. The genes are TRBV2 and TRBJ2-7; 7 nucleotides line up with TRBD1. The CDR3 covers 12 residues. Looked up from germline, CDR1 is SNHLY and CDR2 is FYNNEI. V lost 8 bases and J lost 1; bases outside the gene matches: 2.

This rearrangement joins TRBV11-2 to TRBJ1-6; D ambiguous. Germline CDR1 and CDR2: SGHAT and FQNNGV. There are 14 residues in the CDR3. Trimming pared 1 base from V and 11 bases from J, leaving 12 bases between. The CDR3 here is CASSLGAERAPLHF. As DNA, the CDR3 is TGTGCCAGCAGCTTAGGGGCAGAACGGGCACCCCTCCACTTT.

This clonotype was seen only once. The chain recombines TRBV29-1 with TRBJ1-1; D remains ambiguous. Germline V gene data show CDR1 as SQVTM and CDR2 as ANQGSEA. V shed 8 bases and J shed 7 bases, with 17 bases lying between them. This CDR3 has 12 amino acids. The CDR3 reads CSPTGPPGEAFF. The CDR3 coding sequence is TGCAGCCCGACGGGTCCTCCGGGTGAAGCTTTCTTT.

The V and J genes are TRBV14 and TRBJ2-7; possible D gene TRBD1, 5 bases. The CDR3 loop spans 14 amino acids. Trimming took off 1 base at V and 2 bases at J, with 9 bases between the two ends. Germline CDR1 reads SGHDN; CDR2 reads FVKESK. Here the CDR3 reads CASSQGTPTYEQYF. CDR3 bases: TGTGCCAGCAGCCAAGGGACACCTACCTACGAGCAGTACTTC.

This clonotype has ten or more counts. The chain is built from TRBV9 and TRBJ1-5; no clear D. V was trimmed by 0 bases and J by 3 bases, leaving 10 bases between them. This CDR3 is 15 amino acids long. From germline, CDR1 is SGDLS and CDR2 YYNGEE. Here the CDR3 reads CASSVVGFLNQPQHF. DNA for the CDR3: TGTGCCAGCAGCGTAGTCGGATTTCTCAATCAGCCCCAGCATTTT.

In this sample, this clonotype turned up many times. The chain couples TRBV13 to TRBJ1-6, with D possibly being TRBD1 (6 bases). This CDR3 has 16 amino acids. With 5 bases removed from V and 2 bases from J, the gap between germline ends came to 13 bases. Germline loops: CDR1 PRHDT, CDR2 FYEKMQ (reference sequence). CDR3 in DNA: TGTGCCAGCAGCCGGGCCCGGACAGCCTATAATTCACCCCTCCACTTT. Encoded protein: CASSRARTAYNSPLHF.

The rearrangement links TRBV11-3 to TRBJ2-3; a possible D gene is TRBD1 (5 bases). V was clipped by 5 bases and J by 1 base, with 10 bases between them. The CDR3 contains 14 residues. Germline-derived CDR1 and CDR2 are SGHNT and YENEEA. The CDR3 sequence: CASSTGVGTDTQYF. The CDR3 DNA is TGTGCCAGCAGCACAGGCGTCGGCACAGATACGCAGTATTTT.

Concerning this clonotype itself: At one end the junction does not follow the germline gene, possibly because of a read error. DNA for the CDR3: TGTACCAGCTCAGTCGTCGAGGGCGACGGGGAGCTGTTTTTT. Residues: CTSSVVEGDGELFF. This chain connects TRBV7-9 to TRBJ2-2, with TRBD2 as a possible D gene (5 bases). The CDR3 is made up of 14 amino acids. Germline CDR1 SEHNR, CDR2 FQNEAQ (reference sequence).

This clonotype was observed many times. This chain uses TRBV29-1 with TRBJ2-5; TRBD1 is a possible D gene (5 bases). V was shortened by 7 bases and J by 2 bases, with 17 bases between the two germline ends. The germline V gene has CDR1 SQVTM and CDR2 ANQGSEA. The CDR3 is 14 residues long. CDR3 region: CSGWGKKGQETQYF. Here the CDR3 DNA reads TGCAGCGGGTGGGGTAAGAAGGGGCAAGAGACCCAGTACTTC.

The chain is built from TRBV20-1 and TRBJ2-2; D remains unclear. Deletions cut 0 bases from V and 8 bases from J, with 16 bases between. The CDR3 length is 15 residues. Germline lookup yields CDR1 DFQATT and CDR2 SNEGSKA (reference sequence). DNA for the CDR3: TGCAGTGCTAGAGATATAGGTCATCACTCTGGGGAGCTGTTTTTT. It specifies CSARDIGHHSGELFF.

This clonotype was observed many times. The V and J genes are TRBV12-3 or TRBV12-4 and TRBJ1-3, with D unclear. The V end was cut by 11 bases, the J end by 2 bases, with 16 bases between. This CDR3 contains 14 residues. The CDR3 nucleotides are TGTGCCGAGGTGGCAGGCGGACCTGGAAACACCATATATTTT. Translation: CAEVAGGPGNTIYF.

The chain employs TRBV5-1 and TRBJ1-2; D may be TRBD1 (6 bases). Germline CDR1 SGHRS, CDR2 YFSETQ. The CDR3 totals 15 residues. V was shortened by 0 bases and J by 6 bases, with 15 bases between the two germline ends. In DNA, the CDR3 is TGCGCCAGCAGCTTGGATCCGGGGGGCGTGAATGGCTACACCTTC. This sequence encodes CASSLDPGGVNGYTF. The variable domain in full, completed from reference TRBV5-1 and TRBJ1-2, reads KAGVTQTPRYLIKTRGQQVTLSCSPISGHRSVSWYQQTPGQGLQFLFEYFSETQRNKGNFPGRFSGRQFSNSRSEMNVSTLELGDSALYLCASSLDPGGVNGYTFGSGTRLTVV.

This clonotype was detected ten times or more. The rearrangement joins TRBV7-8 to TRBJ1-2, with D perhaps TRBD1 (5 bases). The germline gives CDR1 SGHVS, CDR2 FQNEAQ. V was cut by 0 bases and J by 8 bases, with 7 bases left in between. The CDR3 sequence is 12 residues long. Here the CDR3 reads CASSLAGEGYTF. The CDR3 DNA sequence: TGTGCCAGCAGCTTAGCAGGGGAGGGCTACACCTTC.

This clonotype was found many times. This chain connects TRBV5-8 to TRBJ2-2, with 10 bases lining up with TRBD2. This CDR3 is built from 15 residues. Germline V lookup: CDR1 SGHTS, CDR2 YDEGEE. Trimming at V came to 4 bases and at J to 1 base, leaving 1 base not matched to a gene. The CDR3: CASSGTSENTGELFF. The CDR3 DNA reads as TGTGCCAGCAGCGGGACTAGCGAGAACACCGGGGAGCTGTTTTTT.

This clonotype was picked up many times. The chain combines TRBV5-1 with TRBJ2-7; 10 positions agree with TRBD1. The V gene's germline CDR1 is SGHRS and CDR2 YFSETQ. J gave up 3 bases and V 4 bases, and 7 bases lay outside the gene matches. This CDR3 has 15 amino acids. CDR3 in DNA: TGCGCCAGCAGCGGCCGGGACAGGGGCCTCTACGAGCAGTACTTC. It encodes CASSGRDRGLYEQYF.

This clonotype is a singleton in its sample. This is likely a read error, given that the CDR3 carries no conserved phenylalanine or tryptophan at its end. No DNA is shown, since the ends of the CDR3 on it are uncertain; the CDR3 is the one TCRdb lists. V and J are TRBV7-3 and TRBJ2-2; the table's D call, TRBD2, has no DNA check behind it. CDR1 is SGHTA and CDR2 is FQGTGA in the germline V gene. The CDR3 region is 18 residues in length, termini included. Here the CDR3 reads CASSLMPSGRAPTGELVL.

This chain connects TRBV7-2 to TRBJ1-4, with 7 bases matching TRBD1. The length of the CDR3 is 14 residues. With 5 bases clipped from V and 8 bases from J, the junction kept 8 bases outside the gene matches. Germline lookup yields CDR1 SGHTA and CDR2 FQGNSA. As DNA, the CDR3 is TGTGCCAGCAGCCAAAGGGGGCGCGACGAAAAACTGTTTTTT. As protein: CASSQRGRDEKLFF. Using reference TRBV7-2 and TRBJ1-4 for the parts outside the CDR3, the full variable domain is GAGVSQSPSNKVTEKGKDVELRCDPISGHTALYWYRQSLGQGLEFLIYFQGNSAPDKSGLPSDRFSAERTGGSVSTLTIQRTQQEDSAVYLCASSQRGRDEKLFFGSGTQLSVL.

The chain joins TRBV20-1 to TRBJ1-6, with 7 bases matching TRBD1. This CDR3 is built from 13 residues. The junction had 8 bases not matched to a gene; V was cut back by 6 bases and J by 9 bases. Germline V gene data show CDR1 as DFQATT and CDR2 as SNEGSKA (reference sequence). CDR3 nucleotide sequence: TGCAGTGCCAGTGACAGGGACCGTTCACCCCTCCACTTT. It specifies CSASDRDRSPLHF.

Here the CDR3 DNA reads TGTGCCAGCAGCTTAGGAATGAGTAGACAGCCCCAGCATTTT. It codes for CASSLGMSRQPQHF. This chain links TRBV5-6 with TRBJ1-5; no reliable D call. V was pared by 2 bases and J by 7 bases, with 13 bases between. CDR3 length: 14 residues. CDR1 is SGHDT, CDR2 YYEEEE, per germline.